This paragraph covers one T cell receptor beta chain sequence. One base away there is no much larger clone; base qualities are not given. CDR1 is given as MGHRA and CDR2 as YSYEKL, both from the germline V gene. From the cysteine up to the phenylalanine, the CDR3 has a length of 14 residues. Only the CDR3 DNA stays, 42 bases, in frame from base 1. Deletion took 4 bases off V and 6 bases off J, with a span of 16 bases between the germline ends. The library was built by means of the immunoSEQ multiplex PCR assay. For most patients, genomic DNA was isolated with the Qiagen DNeasy Blood and Tissue Kit and sent frozen to Adaptive Biotechnologies for TCR sequencing. For most patients, genomic DNA was subjected to high-throughput TCR-beta CDR3 sequencing by Adaptive Biotechnologies. The paper's processing steps were these. Adaptive's ImmunoSEQ software supplied the TCR sequencing data for 15 to 20 patients, while MiXCR and VDJtools were used to process a few other patients. To correct CD4 versus CD8 sorting errors, sequences present in both subsets at a frequency ratio below 5:1 were removed. CDR3 nucleotide sequences shared between donor and recipient were removed because the origin of such sequences could not be assigned. Alloreactive clones required at least 2-fold expansion over unstimulated cells and minimum CFSE-low frequency of 0.002% (template counts) or 0.001% (read counts). A clone was considered mappable if detected in the sequenced pre-transplant spleen, lymph node, or MLR CFSE-low populations of the donor or recipient. The cumulative frequency of alloreactive clones was calculated as a percentage of all sequences, weighted by copy number. TCRdb took this table from immuneACCESS and kept in-frame rearrangements with V and J called. Such tables lack part of the clones; where checked against another copy, unresolved V genes explain under half of the gap, and the rest is unexplained. The DNA gave D and trimming, while V, J and clone size come from that table. The sample table records roughly 20,000 clones; roughly two fifths of these occur just once. The top ten clones comprise roughly 1.4% of the sample.

This specimen's time point label, interpreted: cells obtained before transplantation from donor or recipient. In the mixed lymphocyte reactions, approximately 200,000 CFSE-labeled pre-transplant responders were plated with approximately 200,000 irradiated violet-dye-labeled stimulators and cultured for 5 to 6 days. After the mixed lymphocyte reaction, proliferating CD3+CD4+CFSE-low and CD3+CD8+CFSE-low responder cells were FACS-sorted on a BD Influx sorter. The sample is drawn from a study of graft-versus-host responses after intestinal transplantation (dated by TCRdb to the early 2020s). Background on the whole study: The transplants that recipients got were multivisceral, liver-intestinal, or isolated intestinal. After intestinal transplantation, graft-versus-host and host-versus-graft alloreactive T cell clones in the graft, circulation and bone marrow were tracked using bulk TCR-beta CDR3 sequencing. Donor T cell macrochimerism was defined as a peak of at least 4% donor T cells among recipient peripheral blood mononuclear cells. Samples from three later patients were sequenced in-house on an Illumina MiSeq with MiXCR processing rather than by the commercial service. The cohort enrolled under 25 intestinal transplant recipients including one retransplant, and 3 patients lacking pretransplant specimens were excluded. To identify alloreactive clones, pre-transplant mixed lymphocyte reaction products were sequenced and compared with unstimulated pre-transplant donor and recipient T cells. Every recipient was given anti-thymocyte globulin induction, followed by roughly 3 years of maintenance tacrolimus and steroids. Findings and caveats that apply to the study as a whole: The conclusions were limited by the relatively low number and heterogeneity of the intestinal transplant patients. In the allografts of patients with donor T cell macrochimerism, GvH to HvG T cell clonal ratios were high. Early after transplant, declines in HvG clones were associated with peak levels of circulating GvH clones. GvH clones turned up in recipient bone marrow, with some appearing earlier in ileal mucosa or blood, a pattern consistent with an intestinal mucosal origin.

This TCR derives from a human patient who was an organ donor for intestinal transplantation. Sequencing used alloreactive CD8+ T cells from a mixed lymphocyte reaction culture, obtained before transplantation. The cell subset or site label of this sample denotes: CFSE-low proliferating T cells sorted from approximately 6-day pre-transplant mixed lymphocyte reaction (GvH or HvG direction). The receptor chain draws on TRBV4-1 and TRBJ2-7; the D gene is tentatively TRBD1 or TRBD2, each matching 6 bases. The nucleotide sequence reads TGCGCCAGCAGCCCTGAGACAGGAGGGTTCGAGCAGTACTTC. Translated, it gives CASSPETGGFEQYF.